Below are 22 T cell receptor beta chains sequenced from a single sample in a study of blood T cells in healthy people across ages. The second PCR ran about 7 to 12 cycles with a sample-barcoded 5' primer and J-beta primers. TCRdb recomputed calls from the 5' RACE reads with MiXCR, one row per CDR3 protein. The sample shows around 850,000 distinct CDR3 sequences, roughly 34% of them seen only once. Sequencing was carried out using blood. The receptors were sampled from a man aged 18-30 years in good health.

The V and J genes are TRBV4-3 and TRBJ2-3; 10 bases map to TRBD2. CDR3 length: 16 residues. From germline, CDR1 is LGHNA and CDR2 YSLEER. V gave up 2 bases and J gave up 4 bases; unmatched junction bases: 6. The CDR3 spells CASSQSGGLAPDTQYF. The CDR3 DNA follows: TGCGCCAGCAGCCAAAGTGGGGGACTAGCGCCAGATACGCAGTATTTT.

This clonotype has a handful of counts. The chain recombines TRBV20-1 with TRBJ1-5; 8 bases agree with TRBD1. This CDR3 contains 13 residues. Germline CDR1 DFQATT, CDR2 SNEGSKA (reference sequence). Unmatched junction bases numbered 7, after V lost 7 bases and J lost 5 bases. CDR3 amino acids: CSVSRGRDQPQHF. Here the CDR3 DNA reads TGCAGTGTAAGCAGGGGGCGCGATCAGCCCCAGCATTTT.

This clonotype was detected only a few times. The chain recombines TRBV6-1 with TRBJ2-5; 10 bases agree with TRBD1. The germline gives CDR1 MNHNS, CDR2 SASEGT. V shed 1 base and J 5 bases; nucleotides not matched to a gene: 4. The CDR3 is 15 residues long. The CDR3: CASSEGTGGIETQYF. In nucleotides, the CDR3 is TGTGCCAGCAGTGAAGGGACAGGGGGTATCGAGACCCAGTACTTC.

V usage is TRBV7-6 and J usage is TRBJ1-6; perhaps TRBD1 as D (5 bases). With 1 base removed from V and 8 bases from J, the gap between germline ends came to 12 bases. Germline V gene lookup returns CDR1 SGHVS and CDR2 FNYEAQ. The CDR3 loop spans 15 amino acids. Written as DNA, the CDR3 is TGTGCCAGCAGCTTAGAGGCAGGGAAACATTCACCCCTCCACTTT. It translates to CASSLEAGKHSPLHF.

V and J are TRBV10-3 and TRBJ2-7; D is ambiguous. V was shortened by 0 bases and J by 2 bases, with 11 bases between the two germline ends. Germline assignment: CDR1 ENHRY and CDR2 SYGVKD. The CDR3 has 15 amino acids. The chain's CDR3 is CAISESPDGAYEQYF. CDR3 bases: TGTGCCATCAGTGAGTCCCCCGACGGAGCCTACGAGCAGTACTTC.

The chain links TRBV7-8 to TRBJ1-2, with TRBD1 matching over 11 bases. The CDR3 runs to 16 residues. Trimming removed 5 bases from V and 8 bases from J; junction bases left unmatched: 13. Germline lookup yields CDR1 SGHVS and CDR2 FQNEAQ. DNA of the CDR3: TGTGCCAGCAGCCGGACAGGGGGCGCGAAAGGCGGCGGCTACACCTTC. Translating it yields CASSRTGGAKGGGYTF.

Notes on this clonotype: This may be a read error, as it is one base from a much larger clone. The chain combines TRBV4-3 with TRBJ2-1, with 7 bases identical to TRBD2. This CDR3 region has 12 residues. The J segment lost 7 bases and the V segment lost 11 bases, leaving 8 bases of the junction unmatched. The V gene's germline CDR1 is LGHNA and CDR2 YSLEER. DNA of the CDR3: TGCGCCGGAAACGAGGGAGGGAATGAGCAGTTCTTC. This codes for CAGNEGGNEQFF.

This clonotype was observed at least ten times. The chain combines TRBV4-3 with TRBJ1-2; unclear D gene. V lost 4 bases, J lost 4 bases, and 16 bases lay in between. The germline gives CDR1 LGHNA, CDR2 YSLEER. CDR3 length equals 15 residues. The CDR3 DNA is TGCGCCAGCAGCCCTACGGAAGGAGCCATCTATGGCTACACCTTC. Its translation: CASSPTEGAIYGYTF.

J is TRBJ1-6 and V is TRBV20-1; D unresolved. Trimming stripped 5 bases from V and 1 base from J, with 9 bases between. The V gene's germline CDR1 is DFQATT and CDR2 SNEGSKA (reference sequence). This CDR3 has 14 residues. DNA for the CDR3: TGCAGTGCTGCCACCGGTTCCTATAATTCACCCCTCCACTTT. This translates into CSAATGSYNSPLHF.

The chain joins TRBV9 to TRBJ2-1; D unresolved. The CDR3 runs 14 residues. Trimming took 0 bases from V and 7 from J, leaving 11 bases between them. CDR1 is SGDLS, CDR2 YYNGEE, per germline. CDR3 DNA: TGTGCCAGCAGCGTAGGTGACATTATGAATGAGCAGTTCTTC. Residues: CASSVGDIMNEQFF. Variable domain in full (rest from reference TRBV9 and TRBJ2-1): DSGVTQTPKHLITATGQRVTLRCSPRSGDLSVYWYQQSLDQGLQFLIQYYNGEERAKGNILERFSAQQFPDLHSELNLSSLELGDSALYFCASSVGDIMNEQFFGPGTRLTVL.

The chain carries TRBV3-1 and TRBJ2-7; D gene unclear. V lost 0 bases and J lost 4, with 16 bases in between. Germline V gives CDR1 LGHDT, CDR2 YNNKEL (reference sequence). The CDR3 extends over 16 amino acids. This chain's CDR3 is CASSQEPAGAYYEQYF. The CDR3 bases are TGTGCCAGCAGCCAAGAACCCGCAGGAGCTTATTACGAGCAGTACTTC.

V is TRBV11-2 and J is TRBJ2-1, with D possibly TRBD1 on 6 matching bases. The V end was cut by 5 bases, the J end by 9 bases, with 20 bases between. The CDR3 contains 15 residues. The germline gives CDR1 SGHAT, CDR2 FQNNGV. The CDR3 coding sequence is TGTGCCAGCAGCCCATACGGGACACCCCGGGGTGAGCAGTTCTTC. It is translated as CASSPYGTPRGEQFF.

The CDR3 protein is CASSYNTFNQPQHF. The CDR3 bases are TGTGCCAGCAGTTACAACACATTTAATCAGCCCCAGCATTTT. The gene calls are TRBV6-6 and TRBJ1-5; unclear D gene. The V end was cut by 2 bases, the J end by 4 bases, with 9 bases between. CDR1 is MNHNY, CDR2 SVGAGI, per germline (reference sequence). The CDR3 runs 14 residues.

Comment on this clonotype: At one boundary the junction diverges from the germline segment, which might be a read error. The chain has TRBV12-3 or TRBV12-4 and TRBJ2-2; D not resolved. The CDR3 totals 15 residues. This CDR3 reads CASGFKQANTGELFF. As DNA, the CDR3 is TGTGCCAGCGGTTTTAAGCAGGCGAACACCGGGGAGCTGTTTTTT.

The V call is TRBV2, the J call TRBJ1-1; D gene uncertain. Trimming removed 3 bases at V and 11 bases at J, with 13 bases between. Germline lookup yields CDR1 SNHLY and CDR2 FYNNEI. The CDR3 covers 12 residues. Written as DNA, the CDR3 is TGTGCCAGCAGTGACGGAAGGGCCGAGGCTTTCTTT. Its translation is CASSDGRAEAFF.

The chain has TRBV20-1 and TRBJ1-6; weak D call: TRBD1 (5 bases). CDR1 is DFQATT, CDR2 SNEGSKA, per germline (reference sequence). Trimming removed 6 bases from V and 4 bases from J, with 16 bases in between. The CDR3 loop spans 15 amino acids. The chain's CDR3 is CSADRGPIYNSPLHF. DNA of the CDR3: TGCAGTGCGGACCGGGGACCGATTTATAATTCACCCCTCCACTTT.

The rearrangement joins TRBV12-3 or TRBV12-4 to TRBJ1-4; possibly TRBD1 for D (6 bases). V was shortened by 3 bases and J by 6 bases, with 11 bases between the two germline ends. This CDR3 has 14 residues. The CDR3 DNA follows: TGTGCCAGCAGTTTCGGGGGGCCGCATGAAAAACTGTTTTTT. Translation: CASSFGGPHEKLFF.

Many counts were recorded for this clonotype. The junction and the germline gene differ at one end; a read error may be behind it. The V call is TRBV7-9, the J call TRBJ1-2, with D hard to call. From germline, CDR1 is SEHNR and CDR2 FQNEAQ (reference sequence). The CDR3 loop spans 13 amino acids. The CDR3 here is CASSPTENYGYTF. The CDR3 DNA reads TGCGCCAGCAGCCCGACGGAGAACTATGGCTACACCTTC.

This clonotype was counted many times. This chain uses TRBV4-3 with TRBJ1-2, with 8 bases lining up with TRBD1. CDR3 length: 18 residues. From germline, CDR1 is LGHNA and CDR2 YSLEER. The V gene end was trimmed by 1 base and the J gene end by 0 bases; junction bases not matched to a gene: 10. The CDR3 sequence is CASSQAPGRGQANYGYTF. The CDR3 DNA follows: TGCGCCAGCAGCCAAGCTCCGGGCAGGGGGCAAGCTAACTATGGCTACACCTTC.

This chain's CDR3 is CASSLELGTLGETQYF. The CDR3 DNA is TGTGCCAGCAGCTTGGAATTGGGGACCCTGGGTGAGACCCAGTACTTC. The chain couples TRBV5-6 to TRBJ2-5; tentatively, D is TRBD1 or TRBD2 (5 bases each). The V end lost 0 bases, the J end lost 5 bases, and 17 bases lay between the germline ends. This CDR3 spans 16 amino acids. Germline V gives CDR1 SGHDT, CDR2 YYEEEE.

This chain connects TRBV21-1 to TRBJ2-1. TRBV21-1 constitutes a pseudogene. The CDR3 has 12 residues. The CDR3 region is CASSTNSNEQFF. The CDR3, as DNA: TGTGCCAGCAGCACGAATAGCAATGAGCAGTTCTTC.

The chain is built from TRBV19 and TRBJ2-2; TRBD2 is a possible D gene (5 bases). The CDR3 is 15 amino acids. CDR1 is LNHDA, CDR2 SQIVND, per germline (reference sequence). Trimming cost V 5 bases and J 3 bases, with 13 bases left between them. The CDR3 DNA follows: TGTGCCAGTAGTGCCGGGGATCGATACACCGGGGAGCTGTTTTTT. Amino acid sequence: CASSAGDRYTGELFF.